A selection of T cell receptor beta chains follows, all from one sample in a study of blood T cell repertoires in COVID-19. Libraries were prepared by immunoSEQ multiplex PCR; TCRdb keeps only in-frame clonotypes and omits some of them. The sample yields about 74,000 clones, around 91% seen once. What was sequenced was peripheral blood. These receptors came from a woman in her fifties or sixties in a cohort sampled during active COVID-19. Each CDR3 is given with its conserved first and last residue. The D gene is left open where the match is weak. Clone size is not always given. Where it is, it says once, few, many or a class for expanded clones.

v_call,j_call,clone_size,d_call,cdr3_nt,cdr3_aa
TRBV4-2,TRBJ2-1,NA,TRBD2,TGTGCCAGCAGCCCCGTGGGGCTAGCGGGAGTAACTGAGCAGTTCTTC,CASSPVGLAGVTEQFF
TRBV24-1,TRBJ2-3,NA,NA,TGTGCCACCAGTGAGCGGTTGGTCGGTCACGTTACGCAGTATTTT,CATSERLVGHVTQYF
TRBV5-6,TRBJ2-1,NA,NA,TGTGCCAGCAGCTCCGGAGAGACTGAGCAGTTCTTC,CASSSGETEQFF
TRBV6-5,TRBJ2-1,NA,TRBD2,TGTGCCAGCAGTTTCCTAAGCGGGAGCATCGATGAGCAGTTCTTC,CASSFLSGSIDEQFF
TRBV7-6,TRBJ1-6,NA,NA,TGTGCCAGCAGCTCACAAAGGGGATCCCTCCACTTT,CASSSQRGSLHF
TRBV19,TRBJ1-1,NA,TRBD1,TGTGCCAGTACGGGACAGGGGGCAGGCACTGAAGCTTTCTTT,CASTGQGAGTEAFF
TRBV10-1,TRBJ1-1,NA,NA,TGCGCCAGCGGCGACAGGTTCGAAGCTTTCTTT,CASGDRFEAFF
TRBV4-1,TRBJ1-1,once,NA,TGCGCCAGCAGCCTTTCAGGAGGTACTGAAGCTTTCTTT,CASSLSGGTEAFF
TRBV7-2,TRBJ2-1,NA,TRBD2,TGTGCCAGCAGCCGTGGACTAGCGACGAACAATGAGCAGTTCTTC,CASSRGLATNNEQFF
TRBV29-1,TRBJ1-2,NA,NA,TGCAGCGTTGTCGAGTACAGCTTATATGGCTACACCTTC,CSVVEYSLYGYTF
TRBV29-1,TRBJ2-1,NA,TRBD2,TGCAGCGTTGAACAAGCGGGAGGGACTGAGCAGTTCTTC,CSVEQAGGTEQFF
TRBV30,TRBJ2-1,NA,TRBD2,TGTGCCTGGAGTGGACGGGAGGTCAATGAGCAGTTCTTC,CAWSGREVNEQFF
TRBV14,TRBJ2-2,NA,TRBD1,TGTGCCAGCGAAGCTCGGACAGGACCGAACACCGGGGAGCTGTTTTTT,CASEARTGPNTGELFF
TRBV2,TRBJ2-7,NA,NA,TGTGCCAGCAGGACCCGACTAGTAACCTACGAGCAGTACTTC,CASRTRLVTYEQYF
TRBV15,TRBJ1-1,NA,NA,TGTGCCACCAGTCGGGAACGGACGGTTCAGAACACTGAAGCTTTCTTT,CATSRERTVQNTEAFF
TRBV7-9,TRBJ2-2,NA,NA,TGTGCCAGCAGCCCGACTAGCACCGGGGAGCTGTTTTTT,CASSPTSTGELFF
TRBV7-9,TRBJ2-5,NA,NA,TGTGCCAGCAGCGTTGCCGGGACCCAGTACTTC,CASSVAGTQYF
TRBV2,TRBJ2-7,NA,TRBD1,TGTGCCAGGGGACAGACCTACGAGCAGTACTTC,CARGQTYEQYF
TRBV12-3/TRBV12-4,TRBJ1-5,few,NA,TGTGCCAGCAGCTTGACAGGAAATCAGCCCCAGCATTTT,CASSLTGNQPQHF
TRBV19,TRBJ2-7,few,TRBD2,TGTGCCAGTAGTATTATAGGCGGGAGGCCAAACTACGAGCAGTACTTC,CASSIIGGRPNYEQYF
TRBV25-1,TRBJ1-2,NA,NA,TGTGCCAGCAGTCGGGACTGGGACTATGGCTACACCTTC,CASSRDWDYGYTF
TRBV2,TRBJ2-1,once,NA,TGTGCCAGCAGTGGACTCGCCTCCTACAATGAGCAGTTCTTC,CASSGLASYNEQFF
TRBV28,TRBJ2-7,NA,NA,TGTGCCAGGGATGAAGGAGGCCCCTACGAGCAGTACTTC,CARDEGGPYEQYF
TRBV10-3,TRBJ2-3,NA,TRBD2,TGTGCCATCAGGACCCTCGGGGGGGCAAAGGGGACTAAGGAGGTAGATACGCAGTATTTT,CAIRTLGGAKGTKEVDTQYF
TRBV5-1,TRBJ2-7,NA,NA,TGCGCCAGCAGCTTGGCCGGTAAATACGAGCAGTACTTC,CASSLAGKYEQYF
TRBV7-8,TRBJ1-4,once,NA,TGTGCCAGCAGCTTAGTGGGACAAGGTGCAACTAATGAAAAACTGTTTTTT,CASSLVGQGATNEKLFF
TRBV4-1,TRBJ2-7,NA,TRBD2,TGCGCCAGCAGCCAAGTGACTAGCCGCGAGCAGTACTTC,CASSQVTSREQYF
TRBV27,TRBJ2-2,NA,NA,TGTGCCAGCAGTTTCGGTCTTGCAGGGGCGAACACCGGGGAGCTGTTTTTT,CASSFGLAGANTGELFF
TRBV5-1,TRBJ1-1,NA,NA,TGCGCCAGCAGCTTGCTGAGGGCAACCGCTGAAGCTTTCTTT,CASSLLRATAEAFF